This entry lists 4 T cell receptor beta chains sequenced from one sample in a study of patients and donors after allogeneic stem cell transplantation. TCRdb reprocessed the RT-PCR reads with MiXCR, giving one entry per CDR3 protein. The sample records about 230,000 distinct CDR3 sequences, approximately 14% being singletons. What was sequenced was blood, either unsorted or a sorted T cell fraction (not recorded which). The receptor source for this set is a human donor who was either an allogeneic HSCT recipient or a stem cell or donor lymphocyte infusion donor (not recorded which). It is not recorded whose cells these are; they may come from a transplant donor.

The chain employs TRBV24-1 and TRBJ2-1, with 16 bases aligning to TRBD2. The CDR3 runs 18 residues. The germline gives CDR1 KGHDR, CDR2 SFDVKD. Trimming at V came to 4 bases and at J to 8 bases, leaving 10 bases not matched to a gene. The CDR3 DNA sequence: TGTGCCACCAGTGAAACCGGGACTAGCGGGAGGGCCGGGGATGAGCAGTTCTTC. Encoded protein: CATSETGTSGRAGDEQFF.

This clonotype came up a few times. The V call is TRBV21-1, the J call TRBJ2-2; the D segment call TRBD2 is taken from the table without a DNA check. TRBV21-1 constitutes a pseudogene. The CDR3 sequence is 17 residues long. CDR3 residues: CASSKALKRTNTGELFF. The CDR3 DNA reads as TGTGCCAGCAGCAAAGCGCTCAAGCGGACGAACACCGGGGAGCTGTTTTTT.

This clonotype has more than one count but fewer than ten. This chain joins TRBV4-3 and TRBJ2-7; D unclear. Germline V lookup: CDR1 LGHNA, CDR2 YSLEER. The CDR3 has 18 amino acids. Between the trimmed V and J ends, which lost 0 bases and 0 bases, there was a span of 18 bases. This CDR3 is CASSQDRSGLTRSYEQYF. CDR3 nucleotide sequence: TGCGCCAGCAGCCAAGATAGATCGGGCCTTACCCGCTCCTACGAGCAGTACTTC.

This clonotype was counted many times. V is TRBV12-3 or TRBV12-4 and J is TRBJ1-6; 7 bases are a match to TRBD1. V dropped 5 bases and J dropped 2; count of bases not matched to a gene: 0. The CDR3 spans 14 residues. The CDR3 loop reads CASSGTAYNSPLHF. The CDR3 DNA reads TGTGCCAGCAGTGGGACAGCCTATAATTCACCCCTCCACTTT.